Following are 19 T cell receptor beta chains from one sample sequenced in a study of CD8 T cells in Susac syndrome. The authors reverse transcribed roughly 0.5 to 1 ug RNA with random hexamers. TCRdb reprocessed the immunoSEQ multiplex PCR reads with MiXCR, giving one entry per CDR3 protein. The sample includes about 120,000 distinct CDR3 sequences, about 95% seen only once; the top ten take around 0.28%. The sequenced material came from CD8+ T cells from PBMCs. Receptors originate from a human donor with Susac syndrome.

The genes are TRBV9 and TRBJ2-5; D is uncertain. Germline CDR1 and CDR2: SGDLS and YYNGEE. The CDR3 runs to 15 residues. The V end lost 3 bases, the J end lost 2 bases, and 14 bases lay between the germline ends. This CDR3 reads CASSAPLGRQETQYF. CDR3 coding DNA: TGTGCCAGCAGCGCCCCCCTGGGCAGACAAGAGACCCAGTACTTC.

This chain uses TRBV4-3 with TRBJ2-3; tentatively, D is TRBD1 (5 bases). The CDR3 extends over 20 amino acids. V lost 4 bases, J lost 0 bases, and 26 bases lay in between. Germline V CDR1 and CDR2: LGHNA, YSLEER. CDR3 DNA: TGCGCCAGCAGCCCCCAGGGTGATGAAAGGCAGATTACTAGCACAGATACGCAGTATTTT. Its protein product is CASSPQGDERQITSTDTQYF.

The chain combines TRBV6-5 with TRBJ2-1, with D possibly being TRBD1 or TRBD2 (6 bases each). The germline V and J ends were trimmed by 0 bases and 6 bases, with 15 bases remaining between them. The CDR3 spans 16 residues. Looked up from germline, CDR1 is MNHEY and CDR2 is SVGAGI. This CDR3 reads CASSYSRAGGVNEQFF. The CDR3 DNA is TGTGCCAGCAGTTACTCGCGGGCCGGGGGCGTCAATGAGCAGTTCTTC.

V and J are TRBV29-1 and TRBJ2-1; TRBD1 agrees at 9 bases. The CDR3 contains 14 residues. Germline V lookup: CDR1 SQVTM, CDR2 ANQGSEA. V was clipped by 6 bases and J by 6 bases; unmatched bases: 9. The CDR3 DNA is TGCAGCGTAGCGACCGGGACAGGGTTCAATGAGCAGTTCTTC. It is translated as CSVATGTGFNEQFF.

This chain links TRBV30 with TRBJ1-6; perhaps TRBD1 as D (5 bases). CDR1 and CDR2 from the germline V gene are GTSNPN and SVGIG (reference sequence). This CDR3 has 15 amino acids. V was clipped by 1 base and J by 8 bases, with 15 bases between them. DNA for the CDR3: TGTGCCTGGAGTGAAGGGACCTGGGGGGATTCACCCCTCCACTTT. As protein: CAWSEGTWGDSPLHF.

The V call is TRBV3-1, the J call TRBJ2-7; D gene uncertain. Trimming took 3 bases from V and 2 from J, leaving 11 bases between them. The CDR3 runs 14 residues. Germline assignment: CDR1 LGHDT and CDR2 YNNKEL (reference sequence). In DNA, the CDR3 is TGTGCCAGCAGCCACGTTGGGCCCACCTACGAGCAGTACTTC. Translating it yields CASSHVGPTYEQYF.

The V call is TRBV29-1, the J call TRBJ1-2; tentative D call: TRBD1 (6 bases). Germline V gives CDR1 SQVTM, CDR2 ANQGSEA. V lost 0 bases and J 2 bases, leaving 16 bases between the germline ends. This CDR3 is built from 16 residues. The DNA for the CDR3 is TGCAGCGTTGAAGATAACCTCGGGGGCTTGAACTATGGCTACACCTTC. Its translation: CSVEDNLGGLNYGYTF.

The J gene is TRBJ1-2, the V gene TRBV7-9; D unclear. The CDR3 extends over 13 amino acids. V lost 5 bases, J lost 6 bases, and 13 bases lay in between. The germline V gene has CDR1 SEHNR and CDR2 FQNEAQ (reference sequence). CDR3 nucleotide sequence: TGTGCCAGCAGCGAGGCCCTTGGAGATGGCTACACCTTC. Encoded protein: CASSEALGDGYTF.

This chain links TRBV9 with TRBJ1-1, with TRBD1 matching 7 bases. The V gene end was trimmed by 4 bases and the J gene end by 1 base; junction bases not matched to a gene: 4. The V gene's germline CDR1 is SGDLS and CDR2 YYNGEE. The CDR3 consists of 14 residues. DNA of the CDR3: TGTGCCAGCAGCCCGGGACAGACGAACACTGAAGCTTTCTTT. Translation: CASSPGQTNTEAFF. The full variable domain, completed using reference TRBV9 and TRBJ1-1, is DSGVTQTPKHLITATGQRVTLRCSPRSGDLSVYWYQQSLDQGLQFLIQYYNGEERAKGNILERFSAQQFPDLHSELNLSSLELGDSALYFCASSPGQTNTEAFFGQGTRLTVV.

CDR3 nucleotides: TGTGCCAGCAGTCAAATTGGGACAGATGGCTACACCTTC. Translated: CASSQIGTDGYTF. The V gene is TRBV12-3 or TRBV12-4, the J gene TRBJ1-2; the match to TRBD1 covers 7 bases. This CDR3 has 13 amino acids. Trimming at V came to 5 bases and at J to 6 bases, leaving 6 bases not matched to a gene.

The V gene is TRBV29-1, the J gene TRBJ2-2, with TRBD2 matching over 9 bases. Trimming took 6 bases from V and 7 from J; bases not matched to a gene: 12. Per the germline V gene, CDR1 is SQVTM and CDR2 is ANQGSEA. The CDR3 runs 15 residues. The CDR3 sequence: CSVQGGGGYVGELFF. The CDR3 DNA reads TGCAGCGTCCAAGGCGGGGGGGGCTACGTCGGGGAGCTGTTTTTT.

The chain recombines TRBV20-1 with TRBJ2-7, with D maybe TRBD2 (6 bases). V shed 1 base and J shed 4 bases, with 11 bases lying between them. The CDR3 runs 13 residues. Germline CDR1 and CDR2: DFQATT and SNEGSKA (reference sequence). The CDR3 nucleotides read TGCAGTGCTAGAGGGGACTTACTTTACGAGCAGTACTTC. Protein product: CSARGDLLYEQYF.

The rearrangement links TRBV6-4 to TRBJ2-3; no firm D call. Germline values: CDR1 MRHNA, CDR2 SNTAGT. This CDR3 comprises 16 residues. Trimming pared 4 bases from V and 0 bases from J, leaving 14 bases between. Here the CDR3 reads CASSVGRSSSTDTQYF. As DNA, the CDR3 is TGTGCCAGCAGTGTAGGCCGGAGCTCTAGCACAGATACGCAGTATTTT.

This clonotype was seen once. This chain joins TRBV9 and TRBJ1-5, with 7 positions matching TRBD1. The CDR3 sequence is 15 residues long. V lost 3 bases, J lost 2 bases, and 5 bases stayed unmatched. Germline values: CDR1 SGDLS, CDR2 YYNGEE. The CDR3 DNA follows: TGTGCCAGCAGCGAGGGACAGTTCGGCAATCAGCCCCAGCATTTT. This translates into CASSEGQFGNQPQHF.

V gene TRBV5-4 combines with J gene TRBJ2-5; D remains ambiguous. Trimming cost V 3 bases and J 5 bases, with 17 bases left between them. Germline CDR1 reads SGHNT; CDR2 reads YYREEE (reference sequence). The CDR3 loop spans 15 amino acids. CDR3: CASSSPVGQVETQYF. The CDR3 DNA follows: TGTGCCAGCAGCTCCCCCGTAGGGCAGGTGGAGACCCAGTACTTC.

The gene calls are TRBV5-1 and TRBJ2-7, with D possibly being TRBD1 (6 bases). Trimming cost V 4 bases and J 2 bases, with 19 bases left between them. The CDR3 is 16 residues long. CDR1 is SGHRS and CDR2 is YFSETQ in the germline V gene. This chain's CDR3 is CASSTSTGSLTYEQYF. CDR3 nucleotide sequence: TGCGCCAGCAGCACCTCGACAGGTTCCCTCACCTACGAGCAGTACTTC.

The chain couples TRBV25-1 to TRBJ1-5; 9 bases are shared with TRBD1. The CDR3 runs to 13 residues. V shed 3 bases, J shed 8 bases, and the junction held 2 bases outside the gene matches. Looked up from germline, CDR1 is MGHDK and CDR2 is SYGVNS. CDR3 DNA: TGTGCCAGCAGTGAGACAGGGGGTGAGCCCCAGCATTTT. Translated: CASSETGGEPQHF.

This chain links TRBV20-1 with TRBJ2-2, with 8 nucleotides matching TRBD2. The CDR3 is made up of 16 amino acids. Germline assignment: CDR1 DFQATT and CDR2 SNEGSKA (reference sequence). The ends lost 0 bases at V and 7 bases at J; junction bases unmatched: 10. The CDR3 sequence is CSARDRSRGGYGELFF. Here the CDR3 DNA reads TGCAGTGCTAGAGATCGATCCCGGGGGGGATACGGGGAGCTGTTTTTT.

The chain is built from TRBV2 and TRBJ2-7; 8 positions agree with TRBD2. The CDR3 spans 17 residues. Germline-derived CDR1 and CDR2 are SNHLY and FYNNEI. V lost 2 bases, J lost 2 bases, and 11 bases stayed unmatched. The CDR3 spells CASSETSSLAGTYEQYF. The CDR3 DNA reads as TGTGCCAGCAGTGAAACGAGTTCCCTAGCGGGCACCTACGAGCAGTACTTC.